This TCR beta chain was sequenced in a study of beta chain features in type 1 diabetes. Per the germline V gene, CDR1 is SGHTA and CDR2 is FQGTGA. The V gene lost 2 bases and the J gene lost 2 bases, with 6 bases spanning the gap. The CDR3 sequence is 13 residues long. The whole isolated RNA underwent reverse transcription, so sequencing captured expressed TCRB transcripts. Here immunoSEQ multiplex PCR was the method, and the copy in TCRdb shows in-frame clones only, minus some. The profile shows 900,000 or so clones, roughly 16% of them singletons. This TCR came from a woman under 30 in good health. Sequencing was carried out using naive CD4+ T cells from blood. The rearrangement links TRBV7-3 to TRBJ2-5; D remains ambiguous. Here the CDR3 reads CASSLALQETQYF. The CDR3 bases are TGTGCCAGCAGCTTAGCCCTACAAGAGACCCAGTACTTC.